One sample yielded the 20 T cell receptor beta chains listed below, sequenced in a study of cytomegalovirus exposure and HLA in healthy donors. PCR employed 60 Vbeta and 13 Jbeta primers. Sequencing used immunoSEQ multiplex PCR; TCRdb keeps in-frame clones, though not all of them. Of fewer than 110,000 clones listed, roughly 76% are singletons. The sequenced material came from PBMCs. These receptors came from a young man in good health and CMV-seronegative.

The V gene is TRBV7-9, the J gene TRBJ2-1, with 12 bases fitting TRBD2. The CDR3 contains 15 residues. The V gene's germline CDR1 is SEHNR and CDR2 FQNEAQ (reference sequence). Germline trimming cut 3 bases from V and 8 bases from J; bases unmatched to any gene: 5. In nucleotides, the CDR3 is TGTGCCAGCAGCTTCACTAGCGGGGGGCGCCATGAGCAGTTCTTC. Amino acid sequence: CASSFTSGGRHEQFF.

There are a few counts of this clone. CDR3 sequence (DNA): TGTGCCACCCGACAGGGTTGGCAGAGTCAGCCCCAGCATTTT. Translation: CATRQGWQSQPQHF. The chain joins TRBV6-1 to TRBJ1-5; 7 bases are shared with TRBD1. V was clipped by 10 bases and J by 6 bases; unmatched bases: 12. The CDR3 runs to 14 residues. Germline V gene lookup returns CDR1 MNHNS and CDR2 SASEGT.

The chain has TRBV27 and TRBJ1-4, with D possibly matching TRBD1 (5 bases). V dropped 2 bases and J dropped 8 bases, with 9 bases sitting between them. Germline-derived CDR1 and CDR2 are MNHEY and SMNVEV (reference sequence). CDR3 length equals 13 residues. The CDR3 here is CASSLGAGEKLFF. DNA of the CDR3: TGTGCCAGCAGTTTAGGGGCCGGAGAAAAACTGTTTTTT. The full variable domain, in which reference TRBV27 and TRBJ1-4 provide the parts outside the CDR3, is EAQVTQNPRYLITVTGKKLTVTCSQNMNHEYMSWYRQDPGLGLRQIYYSMNVEVTDKGDVPEGYKVSRKEKRNFPLILESPSPNQTSLYFCASSLGAGEKLFFGSGTQLSVL.

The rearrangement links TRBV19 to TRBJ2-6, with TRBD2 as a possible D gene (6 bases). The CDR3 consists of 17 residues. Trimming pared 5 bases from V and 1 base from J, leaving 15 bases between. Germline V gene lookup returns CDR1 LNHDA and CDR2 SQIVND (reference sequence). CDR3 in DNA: TGTGCCAGTAGTGGGTGGGGGGATTCGTCTGGGGCCAACGTCCTGACTTTC. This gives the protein CASSGWGDSSGANVLTF.

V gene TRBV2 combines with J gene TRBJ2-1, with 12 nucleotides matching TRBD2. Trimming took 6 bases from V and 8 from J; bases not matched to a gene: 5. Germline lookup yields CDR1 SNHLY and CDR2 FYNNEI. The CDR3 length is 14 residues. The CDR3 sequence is CASSRLAGAYEQFF. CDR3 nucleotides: TGTGCCAGCAGCCGACTAGCGGGGGCGTATGAGCAGTTCTTC.

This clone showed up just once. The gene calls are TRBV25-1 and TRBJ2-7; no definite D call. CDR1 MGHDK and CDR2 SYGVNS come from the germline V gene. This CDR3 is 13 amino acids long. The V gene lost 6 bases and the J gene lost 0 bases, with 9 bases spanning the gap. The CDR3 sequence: CASRATGSYEQYF. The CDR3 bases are TGTGCCAGCAGGGCGACGGGCTCCTACGAGCAGTACTTC.

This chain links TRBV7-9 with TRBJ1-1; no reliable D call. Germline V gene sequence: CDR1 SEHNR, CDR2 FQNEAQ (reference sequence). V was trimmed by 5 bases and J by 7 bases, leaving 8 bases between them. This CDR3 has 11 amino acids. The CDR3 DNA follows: TGTGCCAGCAGCCACGGGGATGAAGCTTTCTTT. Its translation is CASSHGDEAFF.

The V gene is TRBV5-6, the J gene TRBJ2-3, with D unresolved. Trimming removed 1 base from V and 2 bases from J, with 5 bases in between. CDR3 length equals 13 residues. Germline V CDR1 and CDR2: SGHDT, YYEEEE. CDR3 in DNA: TGTGCCAGCAGCTTGCCCGTCACAGATACGCAGTATTTT. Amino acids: CASSLPVTDTQYF.

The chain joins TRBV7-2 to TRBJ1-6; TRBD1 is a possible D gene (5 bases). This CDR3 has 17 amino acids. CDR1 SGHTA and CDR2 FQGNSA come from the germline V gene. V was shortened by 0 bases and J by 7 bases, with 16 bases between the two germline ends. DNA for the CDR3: TGTGCCAGCAGCTTAGCGCCTTCCAGGGTGGGGAATTCACCCCTCCACTTT. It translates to CASSLAPSRVGNSPLHF.

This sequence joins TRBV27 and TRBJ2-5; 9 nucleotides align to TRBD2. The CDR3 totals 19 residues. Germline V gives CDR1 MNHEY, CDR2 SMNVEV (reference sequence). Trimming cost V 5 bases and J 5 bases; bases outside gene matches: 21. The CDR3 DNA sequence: TGTGCCAGCAGTCTCCTCCCCCTTTCTAGCGGGGTCCCTTGGGAGACCCAGTACTTC. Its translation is CASSLLPLSSGVPWETQYF.

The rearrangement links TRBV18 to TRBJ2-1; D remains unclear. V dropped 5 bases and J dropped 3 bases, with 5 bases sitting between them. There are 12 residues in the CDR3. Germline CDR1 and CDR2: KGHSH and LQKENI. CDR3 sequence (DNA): TGTGCCAGCTCAACGCGCTACAATGAGCAGTTCTTC. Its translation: CASSTRYNEQFF.

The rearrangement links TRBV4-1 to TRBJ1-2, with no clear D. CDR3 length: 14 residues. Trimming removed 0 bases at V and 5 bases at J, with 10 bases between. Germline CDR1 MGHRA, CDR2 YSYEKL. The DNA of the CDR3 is TGCGCCAGCAGCCAAGATCGGGGTGGGTATGGCTACACCTTC. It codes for CASSQDRGGYGYTF.

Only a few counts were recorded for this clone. The CDR3 reads CASSVDGGGLMSTDTQYF. CDR3 sequence (DNA): TGTGCCAGCAGCGTAGATGGGGGGGGCCTGATGAGCACAGATACGCAGTATTTT. V is TRBV9 and J is TRBJ2-3; a weak D match, TRBD2 (7 bases). This CDR3 comprises 18 residues. From germline, CDR1 is SGDLS and CDR2 YYNGEE. V was trimmed by 0 bases and J by 0 bases, leaving 17 bases between them.

In nucleotides, the CDR3 is TGTGCCAGCAGCTTCTCAGGGGGGCCAGATACGCAGTATTTT. Protein: CASSFSGGPDTQYF. The chain is built from TRBV7-2 and TRBJ2-3; a possible D gene is TRBD1 (7 bases). The V end was cut by 3 bases, the J end by 4 bases, with 11 bases between. The CDR3 contains 14 residues. From germline, CDR1 is SGHTA and CDR2 FQGNSA.

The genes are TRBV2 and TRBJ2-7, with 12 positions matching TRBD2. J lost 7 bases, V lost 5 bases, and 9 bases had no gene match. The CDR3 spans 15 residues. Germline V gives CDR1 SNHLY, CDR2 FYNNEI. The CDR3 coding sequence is TGTGCCAGCAGTACCAACGGACTAGCGGGGCAAGAGCAGTACTTC. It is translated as CASSTNGLAGQEQYF.

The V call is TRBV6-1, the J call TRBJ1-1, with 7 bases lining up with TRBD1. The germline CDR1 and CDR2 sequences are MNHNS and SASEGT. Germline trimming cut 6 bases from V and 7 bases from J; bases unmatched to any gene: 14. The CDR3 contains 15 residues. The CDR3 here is CASSPPERGLLEAFF. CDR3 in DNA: TGTGCCAGCAGCCCCCCCGAGAGGGGGCTGCTTGAAGCTTTCTTT.

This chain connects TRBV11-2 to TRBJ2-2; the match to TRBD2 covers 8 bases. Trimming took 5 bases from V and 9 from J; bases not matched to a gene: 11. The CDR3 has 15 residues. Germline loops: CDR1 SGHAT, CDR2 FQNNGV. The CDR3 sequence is CASSTSGGPTRELFF. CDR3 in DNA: TGTGCCAGCAGCACAAGCGGGGGCCCGACGAGGGAGCTGTTTTTT. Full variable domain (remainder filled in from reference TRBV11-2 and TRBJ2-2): EAGVAQSPRYKIIEKRQSVAFWCNPISGHATLYWYQQILGQGPKLLIQFQNNGVVDDSQLPKDRFSAERLKGVDSTLKIQPAKLEDSAVYLCASSTSGGPTRELFFGEGSRLTVL.

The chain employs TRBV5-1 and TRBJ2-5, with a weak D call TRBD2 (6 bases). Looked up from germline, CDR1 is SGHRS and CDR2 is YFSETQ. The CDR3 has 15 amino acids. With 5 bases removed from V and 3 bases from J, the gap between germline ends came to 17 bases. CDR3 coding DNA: TGCGCCAGCAGTGGCGGGGCGGGGAAAAAAGAGACCCAGTACTTC. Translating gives CASSGGAGKKETQYF. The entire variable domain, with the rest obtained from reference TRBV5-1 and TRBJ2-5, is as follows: KAGVTQTPRYLIKTRGQQVTLSCSPISGHRSVSWYQQTPGQGLQFLFEYFSETQRNKGNFPGRFSGRQFSNSRSEMNVSTLELGDSALYLCASSGGAGKKETQYFGPGTRLLVL.

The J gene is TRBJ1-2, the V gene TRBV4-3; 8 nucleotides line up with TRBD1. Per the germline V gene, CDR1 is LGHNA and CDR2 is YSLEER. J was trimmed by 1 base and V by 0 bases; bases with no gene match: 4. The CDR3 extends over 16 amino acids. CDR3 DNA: TGCGCCAGCAGCCAAGATCCCGGACAGGGTAACTATGGCTACACCTTC. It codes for CASSQDPGQGNYGYTF.

The CDR3 spells CASSIKTGVTEAFF. The CDR3 coding sequence is TGTGCCAGCAGTATCAAGACAGGTGTCACTGAAGCTTTCTTT. This sequence joins TRBV27 and TRBJ1-1, with D perhaps matching TRBD1 (6 bases). V was cut by 5 bases and J by 4 bases, with 14 bases left in between. Looked up from germline, CDR1 is MNHEY and CDR2 is SMNVEV (reference sequence). The CDR3 spans 14 residues.